This TCR beta chain was retrieved from a study of blood T cell repertoires in COVID-19. In the study overall: COVID-19 samples from acute and convalescent phases originated in the United States, Italy and Spain. T cells, B-cell-depleted T cells, or PBMCs supplied cDNA or gDNA.

This CDR3 region has 12 residues. Germline-derived CDR1 and CDR2 are SGHRS and YFSETQ. Deletions cut 0 bases from V and 5 bases from J, with 2 bases between. Per the original data handling: The authors estimated nucleated cell counts from reference gene primer amplification. Assay used: immunoSEQ multiplex PCR; TCRdb lists only in-frame clones, some missing. That table furnishes V, J and clone size, whereas the DNA furnished D and trimming. The sample shows over 95,000 clones, approximately 90% of them seen only once. Sequenced input: peripheral blood. The clonotype originates from a human donor with acute or convalescent COVID-19. The donor label of this sample is uncertain. The chain carries TRBV5-1 and TRBJ1-4, with D hard to call. The DNA of the CDR3 is TGCGCCAGCAGCTTGGCGAATGAAAAACTGTTTTTT. Its protein is CASSLANEKLFF.